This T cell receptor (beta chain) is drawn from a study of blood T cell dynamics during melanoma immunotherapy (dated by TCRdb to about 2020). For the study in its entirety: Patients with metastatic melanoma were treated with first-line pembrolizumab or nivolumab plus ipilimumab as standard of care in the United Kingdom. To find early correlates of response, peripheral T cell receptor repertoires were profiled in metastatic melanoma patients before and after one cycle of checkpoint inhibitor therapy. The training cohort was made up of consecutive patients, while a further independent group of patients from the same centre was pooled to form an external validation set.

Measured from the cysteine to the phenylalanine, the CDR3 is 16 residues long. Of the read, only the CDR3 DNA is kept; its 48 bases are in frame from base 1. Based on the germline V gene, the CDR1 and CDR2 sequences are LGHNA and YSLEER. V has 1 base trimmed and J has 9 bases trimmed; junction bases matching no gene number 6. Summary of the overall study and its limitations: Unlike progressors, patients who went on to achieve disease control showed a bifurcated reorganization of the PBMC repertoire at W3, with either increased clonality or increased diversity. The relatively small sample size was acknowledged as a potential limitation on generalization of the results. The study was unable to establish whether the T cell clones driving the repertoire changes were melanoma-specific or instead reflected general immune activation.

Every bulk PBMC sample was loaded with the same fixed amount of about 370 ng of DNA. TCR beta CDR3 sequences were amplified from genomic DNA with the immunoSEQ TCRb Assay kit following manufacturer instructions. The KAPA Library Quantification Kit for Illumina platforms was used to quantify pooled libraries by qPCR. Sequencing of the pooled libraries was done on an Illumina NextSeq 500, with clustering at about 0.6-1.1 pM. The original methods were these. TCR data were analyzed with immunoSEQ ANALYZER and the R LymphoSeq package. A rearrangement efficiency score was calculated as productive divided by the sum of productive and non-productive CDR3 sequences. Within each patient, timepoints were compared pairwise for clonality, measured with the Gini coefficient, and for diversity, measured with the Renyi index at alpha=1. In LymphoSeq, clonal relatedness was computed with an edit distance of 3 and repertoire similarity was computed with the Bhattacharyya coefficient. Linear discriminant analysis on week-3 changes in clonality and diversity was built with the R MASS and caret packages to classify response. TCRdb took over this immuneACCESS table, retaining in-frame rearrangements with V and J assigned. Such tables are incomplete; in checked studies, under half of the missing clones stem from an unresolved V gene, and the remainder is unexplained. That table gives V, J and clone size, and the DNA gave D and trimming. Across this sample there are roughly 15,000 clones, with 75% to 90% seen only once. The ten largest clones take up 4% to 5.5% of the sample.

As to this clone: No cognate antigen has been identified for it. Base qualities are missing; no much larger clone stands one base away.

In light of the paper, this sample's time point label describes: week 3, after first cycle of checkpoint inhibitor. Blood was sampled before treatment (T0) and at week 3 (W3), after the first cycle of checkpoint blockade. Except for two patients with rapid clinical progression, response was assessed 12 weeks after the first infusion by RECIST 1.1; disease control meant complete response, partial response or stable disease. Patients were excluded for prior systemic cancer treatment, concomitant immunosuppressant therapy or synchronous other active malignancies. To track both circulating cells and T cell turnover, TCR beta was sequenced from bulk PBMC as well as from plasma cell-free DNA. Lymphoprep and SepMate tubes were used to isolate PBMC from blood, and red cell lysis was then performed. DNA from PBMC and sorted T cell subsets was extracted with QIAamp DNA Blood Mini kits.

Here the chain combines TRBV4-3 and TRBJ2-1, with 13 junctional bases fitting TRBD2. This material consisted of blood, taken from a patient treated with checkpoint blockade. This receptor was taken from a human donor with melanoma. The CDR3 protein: CASSQAGLAGVGEQFF. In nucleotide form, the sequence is TGCGCCAGCAGCCAAGCCGGACTAGCGGGAGTGGGTGAGCAGTTCTTC.